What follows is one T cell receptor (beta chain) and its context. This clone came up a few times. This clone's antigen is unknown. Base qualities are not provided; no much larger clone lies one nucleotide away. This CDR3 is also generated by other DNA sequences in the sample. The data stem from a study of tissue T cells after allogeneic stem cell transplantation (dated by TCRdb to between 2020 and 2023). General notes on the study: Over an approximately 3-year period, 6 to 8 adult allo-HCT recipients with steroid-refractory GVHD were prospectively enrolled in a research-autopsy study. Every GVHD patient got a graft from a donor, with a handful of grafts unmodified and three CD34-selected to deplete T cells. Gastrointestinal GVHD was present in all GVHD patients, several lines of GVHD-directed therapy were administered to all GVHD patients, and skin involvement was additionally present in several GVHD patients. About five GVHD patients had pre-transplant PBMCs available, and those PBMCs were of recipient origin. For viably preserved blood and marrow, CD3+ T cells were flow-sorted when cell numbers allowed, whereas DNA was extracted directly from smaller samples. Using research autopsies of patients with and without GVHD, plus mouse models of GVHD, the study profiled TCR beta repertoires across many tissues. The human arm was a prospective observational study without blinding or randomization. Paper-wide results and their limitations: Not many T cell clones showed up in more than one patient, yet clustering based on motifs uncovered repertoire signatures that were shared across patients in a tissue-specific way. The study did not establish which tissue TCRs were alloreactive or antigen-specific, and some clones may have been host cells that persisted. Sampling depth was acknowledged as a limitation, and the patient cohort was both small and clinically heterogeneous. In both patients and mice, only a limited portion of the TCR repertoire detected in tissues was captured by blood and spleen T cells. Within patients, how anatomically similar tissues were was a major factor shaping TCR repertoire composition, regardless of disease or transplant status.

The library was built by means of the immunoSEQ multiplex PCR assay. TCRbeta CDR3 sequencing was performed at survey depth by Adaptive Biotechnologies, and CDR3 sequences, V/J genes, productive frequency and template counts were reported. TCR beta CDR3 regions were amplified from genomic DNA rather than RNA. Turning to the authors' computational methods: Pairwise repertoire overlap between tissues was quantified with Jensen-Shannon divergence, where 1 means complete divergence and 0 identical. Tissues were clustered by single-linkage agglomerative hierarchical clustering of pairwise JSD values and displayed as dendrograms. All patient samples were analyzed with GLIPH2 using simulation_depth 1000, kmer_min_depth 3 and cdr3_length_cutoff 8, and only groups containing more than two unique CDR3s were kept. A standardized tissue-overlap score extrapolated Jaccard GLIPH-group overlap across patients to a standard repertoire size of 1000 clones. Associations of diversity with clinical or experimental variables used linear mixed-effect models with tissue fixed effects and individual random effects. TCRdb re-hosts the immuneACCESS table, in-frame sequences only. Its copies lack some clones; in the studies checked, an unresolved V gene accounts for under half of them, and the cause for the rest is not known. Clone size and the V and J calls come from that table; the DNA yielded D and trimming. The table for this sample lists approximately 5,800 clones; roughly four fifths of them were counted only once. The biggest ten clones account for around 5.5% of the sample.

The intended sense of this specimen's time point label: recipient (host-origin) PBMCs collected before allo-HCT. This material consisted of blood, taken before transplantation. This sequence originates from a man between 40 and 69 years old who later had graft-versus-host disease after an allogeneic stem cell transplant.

The nucleotides are TGTGCCAGCAGCCTAGGGGGGTTGAACACTGAAGCTTTCTTT. This codes for CASSLGGLNTEAFF. The rearrangement combines TRBV11-3 with TRBJ1-1, with TRBD1 perhaps the D gene, on 6 matching bases. V loses 5 bases, J loses 0 bases, and the germline ends lie 10 bases apart. The CDR3 runs 14 residues from the cysteine to the phenylalanine. The retained sequence is limited to the CDR3, 42 bases, with the frame set at the first base. The germline V gene sets CDR1 to SGHNT and CDR2 to YENEEA. Reference TRBV11-3 and TRBJ1-1 genes cover what lies past the CDR3, so the full variable domain is EAGVVQSPRYKIIEKKQPVAFWCNPISGHNTLYWYLQNLGQGPELLIRYENEEAVDDSQLPKDRFSAERLKGVDSTLKIQPAELGDSAVYLCASSLGGLNTEAFFGQGTRLTVV.